This TCR beta chain is from a study of shared clonotypes between healthy human individuals. Study information: Sampling drew on donors who were a couple of women and three men aged 18 to 49.

Concerning this clone: Its antigen remains unidentified.

The CDR3 sequence is 19 residues long. CDR1 and CDR2 from the germline V gene are SGHTA and FQGNSA. After removal of 5 bases from V and 2 bases from J, the junction contained 18 bases not matched to a gene. The data were produced by immunoSEQ multiplex PCR, yet TCRdb's version contains in-frame clones alone and is incomplete. The sample has some 2,100,000 clones, 90% to 97% seen once. Study outcomes and limitations: It was the non-shared clonotypes that had lower generation probabilities than clonotypes shared by all four donors. Among the subsets, naive ones generally showed larger estimated richness than memory ones. About 5% of naive CD4 clonotypes were common to a few donors.

Sequenced: naive CD4+ T cells sorted from blood. Subset noted: CD45RA+ positively selected. The rearrangement links TRBV7-2 to TRBJ2-3, with 8 bases identical to TRBD2. The TCR originated in a man aged 18 to 29 in good health. The DNA for the CDR3 is TGTGCCAGCAGCCTGAGGAGGGCGGGAGGCCCTAGCTTCACAGATACGCAGTATTTT. It specifies CASSLRRAGGPSFTDTQYF.